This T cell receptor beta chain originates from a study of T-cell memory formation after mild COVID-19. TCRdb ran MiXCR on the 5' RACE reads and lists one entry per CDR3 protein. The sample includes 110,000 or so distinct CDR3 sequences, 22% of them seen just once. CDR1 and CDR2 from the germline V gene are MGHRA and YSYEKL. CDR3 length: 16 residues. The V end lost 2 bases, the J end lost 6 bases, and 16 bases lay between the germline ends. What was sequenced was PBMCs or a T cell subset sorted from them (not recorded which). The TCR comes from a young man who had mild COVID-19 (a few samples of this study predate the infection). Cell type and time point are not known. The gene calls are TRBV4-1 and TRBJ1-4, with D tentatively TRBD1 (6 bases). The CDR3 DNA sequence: TGCGCCAGCAGCCAATGGCAGGGGATATGGGATGAAAAACTGTTTTTT. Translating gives CASSQWQGIWDEKLFF.